The count of the clone carrying this T cell receptor beta chain is one. Produced via immunoSEQ multiplex PCR; TCRdb's table is partial and in-frame only. The repertoire holds some 200,000 clones, with 87% as singletons. The source of the sample is a study of blood T cell repertoires in COVID-19. The receptor was derived from a woman aged 18 to 35 who had recovered from COVID-19. Sequenced sample: peripheral blood.

The CDR3 protein is CASSTNTKLNTEAFF. CDR3 DNA sequence: TGTGCCAGCAGCACTAACACCAAACTGAACACTGAAGCTTTCTTT. This rearrangement joins TRBV3-1 (or the pseudogene TRBV3-2) to TRBJ1-1; D remains unclear. This CDR3 has 15 residues. Germline lookup yields CDR1 LGHDT and CDR2 YNNKEL (reference sequence). V gave up 5 bases and J gave up 0 bases, with 13 bases separating them.